This T cell receptor beta chain comes out of a study of OX40 agonist ivuxolimab in advanced cancers. Study in general: Patients received the agonistic anti-OX40 (CD134) antibody ivuxolimab. From 23 to 79 years was the age range, with a mean of approximately 58 years, and about 78% were male.

CDR3 length: 15 amino acids. Trimming stripped 0 bases from V and 0 bases from J, with 9 bases between. Germline V gives CDR1 LGHNA, CDR2 YNFKEQ. For this clone: The antigen remains unidentified.

Whole-study findings and limits: Certain nonresponding patients likewise had low normalized T-cell clonal expansion. Averaging showed that CD8+ T cells had more expanded clones than CD4+ did.

TCRdb's copy holds only in-frame clones and misses some; the assay was immunoSEQ multiplex PCR. The sample includes approximately 9,500 clones, 66% of them seen just once. This rearrangement joins TRBV4-2 to TRBJ2-7, with D perhaps matching TRBD2 (5 bases). This sequence was found in an adult with an advanced solid tumor such as melanoma, head and neck, liver or kidney cancer. The material sequenced was CD4+ or CD8+ T cells sorted from blood, taken in a trial of the OX40 agonist ivuxolimab. The CDR3 nucleotides read TGTGCCAGCAGCCAAGAGGTTGGGAGCTCCTACGAGCAGTACTTC. It specifies CASSQEVGSSYEQYF.